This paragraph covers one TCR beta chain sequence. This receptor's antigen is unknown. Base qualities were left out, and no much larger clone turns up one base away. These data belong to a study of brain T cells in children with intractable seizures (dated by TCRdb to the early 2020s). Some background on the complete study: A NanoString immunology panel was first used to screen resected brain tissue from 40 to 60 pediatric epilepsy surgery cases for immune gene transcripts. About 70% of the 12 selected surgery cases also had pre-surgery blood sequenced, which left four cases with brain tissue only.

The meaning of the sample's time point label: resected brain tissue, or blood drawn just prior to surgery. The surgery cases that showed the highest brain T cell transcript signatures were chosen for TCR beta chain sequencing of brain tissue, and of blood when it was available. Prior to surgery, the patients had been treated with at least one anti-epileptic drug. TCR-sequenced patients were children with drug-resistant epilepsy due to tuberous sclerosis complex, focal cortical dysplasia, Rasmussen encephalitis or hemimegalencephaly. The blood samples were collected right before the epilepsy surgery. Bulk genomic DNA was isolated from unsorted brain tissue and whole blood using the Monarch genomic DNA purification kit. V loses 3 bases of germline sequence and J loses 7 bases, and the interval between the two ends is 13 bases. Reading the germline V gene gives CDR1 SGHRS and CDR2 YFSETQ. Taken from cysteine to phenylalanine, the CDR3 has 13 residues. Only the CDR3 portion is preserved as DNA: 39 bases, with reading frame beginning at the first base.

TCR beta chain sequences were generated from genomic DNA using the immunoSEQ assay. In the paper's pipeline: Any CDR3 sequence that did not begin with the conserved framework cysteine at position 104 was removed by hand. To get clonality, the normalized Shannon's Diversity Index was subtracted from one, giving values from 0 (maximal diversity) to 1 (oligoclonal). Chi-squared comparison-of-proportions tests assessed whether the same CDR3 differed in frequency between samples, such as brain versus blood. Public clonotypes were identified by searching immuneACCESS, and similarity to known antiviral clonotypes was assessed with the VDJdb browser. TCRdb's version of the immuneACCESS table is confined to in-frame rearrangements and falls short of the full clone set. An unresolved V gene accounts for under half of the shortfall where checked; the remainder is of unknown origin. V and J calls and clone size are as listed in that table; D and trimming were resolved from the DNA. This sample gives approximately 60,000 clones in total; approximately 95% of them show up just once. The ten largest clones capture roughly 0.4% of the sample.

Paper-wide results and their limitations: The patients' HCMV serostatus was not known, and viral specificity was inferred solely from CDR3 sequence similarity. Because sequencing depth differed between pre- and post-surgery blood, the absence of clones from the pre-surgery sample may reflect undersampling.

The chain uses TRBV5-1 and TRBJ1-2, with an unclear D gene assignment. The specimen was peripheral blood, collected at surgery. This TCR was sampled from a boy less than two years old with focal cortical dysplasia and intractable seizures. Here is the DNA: TGCGCCAGCAGCTATTCCCGACACTTTGGCTACACCTTC. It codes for CASSYSRHFGYTF.